This T cell receptor beta chain was recorded in a study of blood T cell repertoires in COVID-19. As for the study in general: Samples of COVID-19 (acute and convalescent) were obtained from the United States, Italy and Spain.

Original methodology: Reference gene primers were amplified, and this amplification served to estimate nucleated cell counts. Some clones are missing from TCRdb's copy, which holds only in-frame ones; the method was immunoSEQ multiplex PCR. That table furnishes V, J and clone size, whereas the DNA furnished D and trimming. The sample lists about 270,000 clones; 85% to 90% were seen once. The age range of participants was about 18 to 90 years, with residence in around 22 US areas. Cohorts were based on clinical histories the participants reported. CDR1 is SGHAT and CDR2 is FQNNGV in the germline V gene. V gave up 5 bases and J gave up 5 bases; unmatched junction bases: 15. The CDR3 covers 16 residues.

Sequenced: PBMCs or T cells enriched from blood (not recorded which). The V call is TRBV11-2, the J call TRBJ2-7, with 7 nucleotides matching TRBD1. This receptor was obtained from a woman younger than 35 who had recovered from COVID-19. CDR3 bases: TGTGCCAGCAGCGAAAGGACAGGTCCTACCCCCCACGAGCAGTACTTC. Its protein is CASSERTGPTPHEQYF.